These T cell receptor beta chains were read from a single sample in a study of Ad26.COV2.S vaccination and SARS-CoV-2 variants. Produced via immunoSEQ multiplex PCR; TCRdb's table is partial and in-frame only. Here the sample spans about 400,000 clones, roughly 90% being singletons. This material consisted of peripheral blood, taken in a trial of Ad26.COV2.S vaccine versus placebo. The source of these receptors is a person aged 18-60 years who received the Ad26.COV2.S COVID-19 vaccine or a placebo. The CDR3 runs from the conserved cysteine through the conserved F or W. Fields, in order: CDR3 DNA, CDR3 protein, V gene, clone size, J gene, D gene. A D gene is named only where the DNA matches it firmly. The size entry is marked missing in some rows and otherwise reads once, few, many or a size class.

CDR3nt: TGCGCCAGCAGCTTGGGTTTTCGGGACGGATACTCCTACGAGCAGTACTTC
CDR3aa: CASSLGFRDGYSYEQYF
v_gene: TRBV5-1
abundance: .
j_gene: TRBJ2-7
d_gene: .

CDR3nt: TGTGCCATCAGTGAGTCGGGGACCGGCGAGCAGTACTTC
CDR3aa: CAISESGTGEQYF
v_gene: TRBV10-3
abundance: .
j_gene: TRBJ2-7
d_gene: .

CDR3nt: TGTGCCAGCAGCTCGACAGGGTACAATGAGCAGTTCTTC
CDR3aa: CASSSTGYNEQFF
v_gene: TRBV7-9
abundance: .
j_gene: TRBJ2-1
d_gene: TRBD1

CDR3nt: TGTGCCAGCAGCGACCGGACAGGGGGTAACTACAATGAGCAGTTCTTC
CDR3aa: CASSDRTGGNYNEQFF
v_gene: TRBV9
abundance: once
j_gene: TRBJ2-1
d_gene: TRBD1

CDR3nt: TGCGCCAGCAGTGAGCGGCAGGGTGGTGTAGGCACCGGGGAGCTGTTTTTT
CDR3aa: CASSERQGGVGTGELFF
v_gene: TRBV10-1
abundance: .
j_gene: TRBJ2-2
d_gene: .

CDR3nt: TGCAGCGTTGAGACCCGGGACAAGGACAACTATGGCTACACCTTC
CDR3aa: CSVETRDKDNYGYTF
v_gene: TRBV29-1
abundance: .
j_gene: TRBJ1-2
d_gene: .

CDR3nt: TGTGCCAGCAGTCCCCACGGGGGGGACAGGCTGGGCAATGAGCAGTTCTTC
CDR3aa: CASSPHGGDRLGNEQFF
v_gene: TRBV6-6
abundance: few
j_gene: TRBJ2-1
d_gene: .

CDR3nt: TGCGCCAGCAAACTCCCAGGGGGCGAGTGGACAGATACGCAGTATTTT
CDR3aa: CASKLPGGEWTDTQYF
v_gene: TRBV10-1
abundance: .
j_gene: TRBJ2-3
d_gene: TRBD1

CDR3nt: TGTGCCTGGATGAAGGACAGGGGCCAGATCTACGAGCAGTACTTC
CDR3aa: CAWMKDRGQIYEQYF
v_gene: TRBV30
abundance: once
j_gene: TRBJ2-7
d_gene: TRBD1

CDR3nt: TGTGCCAGCAGCGGCCTCGGCAATGAGCAGTTCTTC
CDR3aa: CASSGLGNEQFF
v_gene: TRBV9
abundance: .
j_gene: TRBJ2-1
d_gene: .

CDR3nt: TGTGCCAGCAGCTTGGCGGGGGGTTTCCAGGTTAATTCACCCCTCCACTTT
CDR3aa: CASSLAGGFQVNSPLHF
v_gene: TRBV5-6
abundance: .
j_gene: TRBJ1-6
d_gene: .

CDR3nt: TGTGCCAGCAGCTTCGGTGCCCTCGCCGTGGGTAATGAAAAACTGTTTTTT
CDR3aa: CASSFGALAVGNEKLFF
v_gene: TRBV7-8
abundance: .
j_gene: TRBJ1-4
d_gene: .

CDR3nt: TGTGCCAGCAGTTTAGGAGTTGGCGGCAAAACCTACGAGCAGTACTTC
CDR3aa: CASSLGVGGKTYEQYF
v_gene: TRBV27
abundance: .
j_gene: TRBJ2-7
d_gene: .

CDR3nt: TGTGCCAGCAGCAAACAGGAGGGCTATGGCTACACCTTC
CDR3aa: CASSKQEGYGYTF
v_gene: TRBV27
abundance: few
j_gene: TRBJ1-2
d_gene: .

CDR3nt: TGTGCCAGCAGCGTAGGGGGACTCCTCTACGAGCAGTACTTC
CDR3aa: CASSVGGLLYEQYF
v_gene: TRBV9
abundance: .
j_gene: TRBJ2-7
d_gene: .

CDR3nt: TGTGCCAGCAGCGCGGGGCGCTACGAGCAGTACTTC
CDR3aa: CASSAGRYEQYF
v_gene: TRBV6-5
abundance: .
j_gene: TRBJ2-7
d_gene: .

CDR3nt: TGCGCCAGCAGCCTAACAGGGTCCTACGAGCAGTACTTC
CDR3aa: CASSLTGSYEQYF
v_gene: TRBV5-1
abundance: .
j_gene: TRBJ2-7
d_gene: .

CDR3nt: TGTGCCAGCAGTAAACTCGGGACAGGGAAGCACGAGCAGTACTTC
CDR3aa: CASSKLGTGKHEQYF
v_gene: TRBV11-2
abundance: .
j_gene: TRBJ2-7
d_gene: TRBD1

CDR3nt: TGTGCCAGCTCACCACTCGGCGGTCAGCCCCAGCATTTT
CDR3aa: CASSPLGGQPQHF
v_gene: TRBV18
abundance: .
j_gene: TRBJ1-5
d_gene: .

CDR3nt: TGTGCCAGCAGTGAAGCAGGGACAGCGTTACCCTACAATGAGCAGTTCTTC
CDR3aa: CASSEAGTALPYNEQFF
v_gene: TRBV6-1
abundance: .
j_gene: TRBJ2-1
d_gene: TRBD1

CDR3nt: TGTGCCAGCAGCCAAGGTGTAGGGAGGAGCTATGGCTACACCTTC
CDR3aa: CASSQGVGRSYGYTF
v_gene: TRBV3-1/TRBV3-2
abundance: .
j_gene: TRBJ1-2
d_gene: .